This record covers a single T cell receptor beta chain. The protocol was immunoSEQ multiplex PCR, while the TCRdb copy is restricted to in-frame clones and leaves out a portion. The sample yields some 350,000 clones, around 90% seen once. The entry originates in a study of blood T cell repertoires in COVID-19. Sequencing used peripheral blood. This receptor was obtained from a man aged 18 to 30 with active or convalescent COVID-19.

The CDR3 reads CASSQFPGQGSNTEAFF. The CDR3 bases are TGCGCCAGCAGCCAATTCCCGGGACAGGGTTCGAACACTGAAGCTTTCTTT. The chain is built from TRBV4-1 and TRBJ1-1; TRBD1 matches at 9 bases. From germline, CDR1 is MGHRA and CDR2 YSYEKL. The CDR3 sequence is 17 residues long. Losses at the gene ends were 2 bases for V and 1 base for J; bases not matched to a gene: 8.